This passage covers 13 T cell receptor beta chains from one sample sequenced in a study of shared clonotypes between healthy human individuals. Produced via immunoSEQ multiplex PCR; TCRdb's table is partial and in-frame only. The profile shows hundreds of thousands of clones, 73% of them singletons. The sample comprised memory CD4+ T cells sorted from blood. Described subset: CD45RA-negative fraction. The receptor set was obtained from a woman younger than 45 in good health.

For this clone: This specimen includes other DNA sequences encoding the same CDR3. This sequence joins TRBV7-3 and TRBJ1-1; no clear D. Germline CDR1 is SGHTA and CDR2 is FQGTGA. Deletions cut 3 bases from V and 2 bases from J, with 13 bases between. The CDR3 consists of 15 residues. CDR3 coding DNA: TGTGCCAGCAGCTTTGGGCCAGGACTAAACACTGAAGCTTTCTTT. This encodes CASSFGPGLNTEAFF.

This clone was counted between two and nine times. The J gene is TRBJ2-7, the V gene TRBV15; no firm D call. This CDR3 is 16 amino acids long. V gave up 0 bases and J gave up 5 bases, with 17 bases separating them. CDR1 is LNHNV, CDR2 YYDKDF, per germline (reference sequence). The CDR3 is CATSRDEGPKDDEQYF. The CDR3 nucleotides read TGTGCCACCAGCAGAGATGAAGGACCCAAGGACGACGAGCAGTACTTC.

The chain carries TRBV28 and TRBJ2-1, with a weak D call TRBD2 (5 bases). V was trimmed by 4 bases and J by 4 bases, leaving 11 bases between them. CDR3 size: 14 residues. Germline CDR1 and CDR2: MDHEN and SYDVKM. Here the CDR3 reads CASSSPTGYNEQFF. CDR3 sequence (DNA): TGTGCCAGCAGTTCGCCGACGGGATACAATGAGCAGTTCTTC.

The V and J genes are TRBV7-9 and TRBJ2-2, with TRBD2 matching over 14 bases. With 4 bases clipped from V and 4 bases from J, the junction kept 2 bases outside the gene matches. The CDR3 covers 16 residues. The germline CDR1 and CDR2 sequences are SEHNR and FQNEAQ (reference sequence). DNA for the CDR3: TGTGCCAGCAGCTCGGGACTAGCGGGAGCCACCGGGGAGCTGTTTTTT. Protein product: CASSSGLAGATGELFF. The full variable domain, its missing parts supplied by reference TRBV7-9 and TRBJ2-2, is DTGVSQNPRHKITKRGQNVTFRCDPISEHNRLYWYRQTLGQGPEFLTYFQNEAQLEKSRLLSDRFSAERPKGSFSTLEIQRTEQGDSAMYLCASSSGLAGATGELFFGEGSRLTVL.

The rearrangement joins TRBV28 to TRBJ2-5; TRBD1 aligns across 9 bases. The CDR3 is made up of 16 amino acids. CDR1 MDHEN and CDR2 SYDVKM come from the germline V gene. The V gene end was trimmed by 4 bases and the J gene end by 2 bases; junction bases not matched to a gene: 8. CDR3 DNA: TGTGCCAGCAGTTATGGGACAGGGAGAAGGCAAGAGACCCAGTACTTC. This gives the protein CASSYGTGRRQETQYF.

The J gene is TRBJ2-1, the V gene TRBV28; 9 nucleotides agree with TRBD2. Germline loops: CDR1 MDHEN, CDR2 SYDVKM. The CDR3 contains 15 residues. Germline trimming cut 2 bases from V and 7 bases from J; bases unmatched to any gene: 6. The CDR3 DNA reads as TGTGCCAGCAGTTTACCTGGACTAGCGTTTAATGAGCAGTTCTTC. Protein product: CASSLPGLAFNEQFF.

This sequence joins TRBV28 and TRBJ2-1; D is undetermined. The CDR3 has 11 residues. Per germline, CDR1 MDHEN and CDR2 SYDVKM. Trimming left V 8 bases short and J 6 bases short, with 8 bases between. The CDR3 region is CASGLINEQFF. For the CDR3, the DNA is TGTGCCAGCGGGCTTATCAATGAGCAGTTCTTC.

The chain is built from TRBV19 and TRBJ1-2; unclear D gene. This CDR3 contains 14 residues. Germline CDR1 and CDR2: LNHDA and SQIVND (reference sequence). Trimming cost V 5 bases and J 2 bases, with 12 bases left between them. The CDR3: CASSWSGKNYGYTF. CDR3 in DNA: TGTGCCAGTAGTTGGTCCGGAAAAAACTATGGCTACACCTTC.

CDR3 amino acids: CASSSGESETQYF. The CDR3 nucleotides read TGTGCCAGCAGCTCAGGAGAGTCAGAGACCCAGTACTTC. The chain combines TRBV7-7 with TRBJ2-5; D not certain. Trimming removed 4 bases at V and 4 bases at J, with 10 bases between. This CDR3 is 13 amino acids long. Germline CDR1 reads SSHAT; CDR2 reads FNYEAQ (reference sequence).

The count of this clone is one. The chain links TRBV4-2 to TRBJ2-2; 9 nucleotides line up with TRBD1. From germline, CDR1 is LGHNA and CDR2 YNFKEQ. This CDR3 spans 15 amino acids. Losses at the gene ends were 3 bases for V and 3 bases for J; bases not matched to a gene: 2. CDR3 DNA sequence: TGTGCCAGCAGCCACGGGGACAGGGACACCGGGGAGCTGTTTTTT. Translated, it gives CASSHGDRDTGELFF.

This clone occurred a few times. The chain has TRBV29-1 and TRBJ2-6; D remains unclear. This CDR3 has 12 residues. V was pared by 1 base and J by 2 bases, with 0 bases between. CDR1 and CDR2 (germline): SQVTM, ANQGSEA. The CDR3 sequence is CSVEAGANVLTF. The DNA of the CDR3 is TGCAGCGTTGAAGCTGGGGCCAACGTCCTGACTTTC.

This clone was counted only a few times. The chain joins TRBV5-1 to TRBJ1-1; D perhaps matches TRBD1 (6 bases). This CDR3 spans 17 amino acids. Germline CDR1 reads SGHRS; CDR2 reads YFSETQ. Deletions cut 2 bases from V and 0 bases from J, with 17 bases between. In nucleotides, the CDR3 is TGCGCCAGCAGCTTTGGGCGGGGGCAACGCATGAACACTGAAGCTTTCTTT. It yields the protein CASSFGRGQRMNTEAFF.

This clone appeared a few times. The same CDR3 also results from other DNA sequences found in this sample. The rearrangement links TRBV29-1 to TRBJ2-1; D gene ambiguous. Germline loops: CDR1 SQVTM, CDR2 ANQGSEA. V was cut by 4 bases and J by 4 bases, with 2 bases left in between. This CDR3 is 10 amino acids long. The CDR3, as DNA: TGCAGCGTTGGATACAATGAGCAGTTCTTC. This encodes CSVGYNEQFF.